This TCR beta chain is from a study of early T cells in non-severe SARS-CoV-2 infection. Between the trimmed V and J ends, which lost 2 bases and 9 bases, there was a span of 11 bases. CDR1 and CDR2 (germline): MNHEY, SVGAGI. This CDR3 comprises 13 residues. From the 5' RACE reads, TCRdb called clonotypes with MiXCR, one entry per CDR3 protein. The sample lists about 21,000 distinct CDR3 sequences, about 4.5% occurring once. This clonotype has a count of ten or more. The clonotype was recovered from an adult who was a healthcare worker with PCR-confirmed SARS-CoV-2 infection or an uninfected control (not recorded which). The V gene is TRBV6-5, the J gene TRBJ2-1, with D possibly TRBD2 on 6 matching bases. The sample taken for sequencing was whole blood. DNA for the CDR3: TGTGCCAGCAGTTACCCCGGGGGAAGTGAGCAGTTCTTC. It specifies CASSYPGGSEQFF.